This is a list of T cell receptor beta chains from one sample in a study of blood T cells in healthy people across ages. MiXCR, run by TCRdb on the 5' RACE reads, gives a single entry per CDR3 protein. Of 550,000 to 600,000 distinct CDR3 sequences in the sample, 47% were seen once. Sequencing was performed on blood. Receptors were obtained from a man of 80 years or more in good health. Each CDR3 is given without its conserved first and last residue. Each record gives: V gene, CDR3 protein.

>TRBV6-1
ASSRGTPKDGNSPPH
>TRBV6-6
ASRRGRGNTYEQY
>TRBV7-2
ASIQGGGGGEQF
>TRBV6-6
ASRRNTGGSGYT
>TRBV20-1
SASKGAYEQY
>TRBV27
AARGGTALSYEQY
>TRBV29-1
SVEGTSGPDNEQF
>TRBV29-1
SVTSLDGNTEAF
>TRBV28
ASTQQGGQPQH
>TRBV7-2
ASRVAGGSNEQY
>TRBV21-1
ATQSFVQTGVAYEQY
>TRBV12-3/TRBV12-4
ASSRRGRQEKLF
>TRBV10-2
ASRTTEHNSPLH
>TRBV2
ASSELGNTEAF
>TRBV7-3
ASSVTNLDNEQY
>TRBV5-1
ASSFLAGETSNSYEQY
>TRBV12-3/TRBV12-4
ASRTSGSATDTQY
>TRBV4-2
ASSQRLANEQF
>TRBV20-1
SARGNKGPNEQF
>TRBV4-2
ASSQETSGANNEQF
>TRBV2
ASSELRGGTDTQY
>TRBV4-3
ASSQVSGTNNEQF
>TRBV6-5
ASSPGDRGSNQPQH
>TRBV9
ASSVDSRYEQY